This T cell receptor beta chain was recovered during a study of technical replicates of blood from several donors. Profiling relied on immunoSEQ multiplex PCR, and the TCRdb table lists in-frame clones only, not all of them. This sample carries 12,000 or so clones, around 85% of them seen once, and the ten largest clones take approximately 10%. The sequence was obtained from a human donor in good health. The material sequenced was PBMCs.

This CDR3 is CASSLLRGLAYEQYF. CDR3 coding DNA: TGTGCCAGCAGCTTGCTCCGGGGACTTGCCTACGAGCAGTACTTC. This chain joins TRBV5-6 and TRBJ2-7; weak D call: TRBD2 (6 bases). The CDR3 is 15 residues long. The ends were cut back, 1 base at V and 2 bases at J, with 13 bases in the middle. Germline V gene sequence: CDR1 SGHDT, CDR2 YYEEEE. Full variable domain (missing parts from reference TRBV5-6 and TRBJ2-7): DAGVTQSPTHLIKTRGQQVTLRCSPKSGHDTVSWYQQALGQGPQFIFQYYEEEERQRGNFPDRFSGHQFPNYSSELNVNALLLGDSALYLCASSLLRGLAYEQYFGPGTRLTVT.